These T cell receptor beta chains were read from a single sample in a study of T-cell memory formation after mild COVID-19. TCRdb re-derived calls from the 5' RACE reads in MiXCR, one entry per CDR3 protein. This sample has under 250,000 distinct CDR3 sequences, with 27% found just once. The sequenced sample was PBMCs or a T cell subset sorted from them (not recorded which). Every receptor here comes from an adult woman who had mild COVID-19 (a few samples of this study predate the infection). Cell type and time point are not known. Both conserved end residues are part of each CDR3. Fields, in order: clone size, V gene, D gene, J gene, CDR3 DNA, CDR3 protein. D genes are given only for firm matches. The listing skips clone size in some rows; elsewhere it reads once, few, many or a size class.

clone_size: NA
v_call: TRBV7-9
d_call: NA
j_call: TRBJ2-2
cdr3_nt: TGTGCCAGCAGCCCCGGGGTGGAGAGAAGACCGTTTTTT
cdr3_aa: CASSPGVERRPFF

clone_size: many
v_call: TRBV5-6
d_call: NA
j_call: TRBJ2-7
cdr3_nt: TGTGCCAGCAGCTTGGGACGCTACGAGCAGTACTTC
cdr3_aa: CASSLGRYEQYF

clone_size: few
v_call: TRBV2
d_call: TRBD1
j_call: TRBJ1-4
cdr3_nt: TGTGCCAGCAGTGTTTCAGGGACAGTAGATGAAAAACTGTTTTTT
cdr3_aa: CASSVSGTVDEKLFF

clone_size: NA
v_call: TRBV12-3/TRBV12-4
d_call: TRBD1
j_call: TRBJ1-1
cdr3_nt: TGTGCCAGCAGTTTATTCGAGACAGGGATGGAAGCTTTCTTT
cdr3_aa: CASSLFETGMEAFF

clone_size: NA
v_call: TRBV2
d_call: NA
j_call: TRBJ2-7
cdr3_nt: TGTGCCAGCAGTGAGGATGTCCCTCCCTACGAGCAGTACTTC
cdr3_aa: CASSEDVPPYEQYF

clone_size: few
v_call: TRBV27
d_call: NA
j_call: TRBJ1-6
cdr3_nt: TGTGCCAGCAGTCCACCCAAAGTCTATAATTCACCCCTCCACTTT
cdr3_aa: CASSPPKVYNSPLHF

clone_size: NA
v_call: TRBV4-2
d_call: NA
j_call: TRBJ2-3
cdr3_nt: TGTGCCAGCAGCCAAGAAGGGACGAACACAGATACGCAGTATTTT
cdr3_aa: CASSQEGTNTDTQYF

clone_size: few
v_call: TRBV7-9
d_call: TRBD1
j_call: TRBJ1-4
cdr3_nt: TGTGCCAGCAGCTCGGACGGGCAGGGGGCAAGAGAAAAACTGTTTTTT
cdr3_aa: CASSSDGQGAREKLFF

clone_size: NA
v_call: TRBV6-5
d_call: NA
j_call: TRBJ2-2
cdr3_nt: TGTGCCAGCAGTTTTCGACTCGTCGGGGGCACCGGGGAGCTGTTTTTT
cdr3_aa: CASSFRLVGGTGELFF

clone_size: NA
v_call: TRBV6-1
d_call: NA
j_call: TRBJ2-7
cdr3_nt: TGTGCCAGTGTGTTCGGCGAGCAGTACTTC
cdr3_aa: CASVFGEQYF

clone_size: NA
v_call: TRBV5-1
d_call: TRBD1
j_call: TRBJ1-2
cdr3_nt: TGCGCCAGCAGCTTAACAACAGGGGAGAATGGCTACACCTTC
cdr3_aa: CASSLTTGENGYTF

clone_size: few
v_call: TRBV18
d_call: NA
j_call: TRBJ2-7
cdr3_nt: TGTGCCAGCTCGCTCAGGGAGCGTGACGAGCAGTACTTC
cdr3_aa: CASSLRERDEQYF

clone_size: many
v_call: TRBV5-1
d_call: NA
j_call: TRBJ1-2
cdr3_nt: TGCGCCAGCAGTGAGCTCGGCGTCGGCTACACCTTC
cdr3_aa: CASSELGVGYTF

clone_size: NA
v_call: TRBV6-1
d_call: NA
j_call: TRBJ2-5
cdr3_nt: TGTGCCAGCTTCGGGCGGAGGCAAGAGACCCAGTACTTC
cdr3_aa: CASFGRRQETQYF

clone_size: NA
v_call: TRBV5-5
d_call: NA
j_call: TRBJ2-1
cdr3_nt: TGTGCCAGCAGCGGGGGGATTTACAATGAGCAGTTCTTC
cdr3_aa: CASSGGIYNEQFF

clone_size: few
v_call: TRBV6-5
d_call: NA
j_call: TRBJ2-5
cdr3_nt: TGTGCCAGCACCAAGGACCTCAACCAAGAGACCCAGTACTTC
cdr3_aa: CASTKDLNQETQYF

clone_size: NA
v_call: TRBV6-5
d_call: NA
j_call: TRBJ1-6
cdr3_nt: TGTGCCAGCAGTTACGGGGAGAATAATTCACCCCTCCACTTT
cdr3_aa: CASSYGENNSPLHF

clone_size: many
v_call: TRBV20-1
d_call: NA
j_call: TRBJ2-7
cdr3_nt: TGCAGTGCTAGAGACTCTAGGGCCGAGCAGTACTTC
cdr3_aa: CSARDSRAEQYF

clone_size: NA
v_call: TRBV7-2
d_call: TRBD1
j_call: TRBJ1-1
cdr3_nt: TGTGCCAGCAGCGCGACACAGGGGGGCGCTGAAGCTTTCTTT
cdr3_aa: CASSATQGGAEAFF

clone_size: few
v_call: TRBV27
d_call: NA
j_call: TRBJ1-1
cdr3_nt: TGTGCCAGCAGTTCCCAAGTAGGAGAGGAAGCTTTCTTT
cdr3_aa: CASSSQVGEEAFF

clone_size: NA
v_call: TRBV12-3/TRBV12-4
d_call: NA
j_call: TRBJ1-3
cdr3_nt: TGTGCCAGCAGGACCGGGCCGAGCTCTGGAAACACCATATATTTT
cdr3_aa: CASRTGPSSGNTIYF

clone_size: few
v_call: TRBV29-1
d_call: NA
j_call: TRBJ2-3
cdr3_nt: TGCAGCGTTAAGCTCAGGGAGGTCACAGATACGCAGTATTTT
cdr3_aa: CSVKLREVTDTQYF

clone_size: NA
v_call: TRBV20-1
d_call: TRBD1
j_call: TRBJ1-1
cdr3_nt: TGCAGTGCTAGGACAGGGGCGCGGAACACTGAAGCTTTCTTT
cdr3_aa: CSARTGARNTEAFF

clone_size: NA
v_call: TRBV15
d_call: NA
j_call: TRBJ1-1
cdr3_nt: TGTGCCACCAGGAGAGGTCCTACAGGGAAGAGGAACACTGAAGCTTTCTTT
cdr3_aa: CATRRGPTGKRNTEAFF

clone_size: NA
v_call: TRBV20-1
d_call: NA
j_call: TRBJ2-3
cdr3_nt: TGCAGTGCTAGAGACGAAATTGGAGATACGCAGTATTTT
cdr3_aa: CSARDEIGDTQYF

clone_size: NA
v_call: TRBV25-1
d_call: NA
j_call: TRBJ2-5
cdr3_nt: TGTGCCACCAACGACAGGAACCAAGAGACCCAGTACTTC
cdr3_aa: CATNDRNQETQYF